Following are 27 T cell receptor beta chains from one sample sequenced in a study of blood T cell repertoires in COVID-19. The protocol was immunoSEQ multiplex PCR, while the TCRdb copy is restricted to in-frame clones and leaves out a portion. Of 52,000 or so clones listed, around 79% were seen once; the top ten hold 4.9%. The material sequenced was peripheral blood. The receptors were gathered from a human donor in a cohort sampled during active COVID-19.

V usage is TRBV7-9 and J usage is TRBJ2-7; a weak D match, TRBD2 (6 bases). Deletions cut 1 base from V and 3 bases from J, with 7 bases between. The CDR3 consists of 13 residues. The germline gives CDR1 SEHNR, CDR2 FQNEAQ (reference sequence). The CDR3 loop is CASSLGGIYEQYF. The CDR3 region has the DNA TGTGCCAGCAGCTTAGGCGGGATCTACGAGCAGTACTTC.

The chain carries TRBV9 and TRBJ2-7; D perhaps matches TRBD2 (5 bases). CDR3 size: 17 residues. CDR1 SGDLS and CDR2 YYNGEE come from the germline V gene. The V end lost 5 bases, the J end lost 3 bases, and 24 bases lay between the germline ends. Here the CDR3 DNA reads TGTGCCAGCAGTCATAGCACTAAAGGTGGAGGAATCTACGAGCAGTACTTC. It codes for CASSHSTKGGGIYEQYF.

The J gene is TRBJ2-7, the V gene TRBV28, with D possibly TRBD2 on 6 matching bases. CDR3 size: 15 residues. Looked up from germline, CDR1 is MDHEN and CDR2 is SYDVKM. V dropped 3 bases and J dropped 0 bases, with 12 bases sitting between them. CDR3: CASSFLEGPSYEQYF. CDR3 DNA sequence: TGTGCCAGCAGTTTTTTGGAGGGGCCCTCCTACGAGCAGTACTTC.

The chain recombines TRBV5-6 with TRBJ1-2; D possibly corresponds to TRBD1 (6 bases). V was cut by 4 bases and J by 8 bases, with 18 bases left in between. Germline V gene lookup returns CDR1 SGHDT and CDR2 YYEEEE. The CDR3 length is 14 residues. Here the CDR3 reads CASSPEQGWGGYTF. CDR3 nucleotide sequence: TGTGCCAGCAGCCCAGAACAGGGTTGGGGCGGCTACACCTTC.

The J gene is TRBJ1-1, the V gene TRBV18; TRBD1 agrees at 7 bases. Germline V gene sequence: CDR1 KGHSH, CDR2 LQKENI. The CDR3 extends over 13 amino acids. V lost 6 bases, J lost 3 bases, and 4 bases stayed unmatched. In nucleotides, the CDR3 is TGTGCCAGCTCCCGACAGGGTGACACTGAAGCTTTCTTT. Residues: CASSRQGDTEAFF.

V usage is TRBV7-8 and J usage is TRBJ2-5, with 11 bases fitting TRBD2. Germline-derived CDR1 and CDR2 are SGHVS and FQNEAQ. J gave up 5 bases and V 5 bases, and 4 bases lay outside the gene matches. This CDR3 spans 14 amino acids. CDR3 protein: CASSQGLAVETQYF. The DNA for the CDR3 is TGTGCCAGCAGCCAGGGACTAGCGGTGGAGACCCAGTACTTC.

V is TRBV6-6 and J is TRBJ1-1; 7 nucleotides agree with TRBD1. Per the germline V gene, CDR1 is MNHNY and CDR2 is SVGAGI (reference sequence). The CDR3 loop spans 16 amino acids. With V trimmed by 5 bases and J by 0 bases, 9 bases remained unmatched. CDR3 DNA: TGTGCCAGCAGTCAGACCGTGACAGGGATGAACACTGAAGCTTTCTTT. This translates into CASSQTVTGMNTEAFF.

This chain connects TRBV6-6 to TRBJ1-2; D call uncertain. V lost 3 bases and J 4 bases, leaving 12 bases between the germline ends. The CDR3 runs 14 residues. Germline CDR1 MNHNY, CDR2 SVGAGI (reference sequence). The CDR3, as DNA: TGTGCCAGCAGTTATACAGCGGGAAGCTATGGCTACACCTTC. The encoded protein is CASSYTAGSYGYTF.

The J gene is TRBJ1-1, the V gene TRBV28; 9 bases are shared with TRBD1. V lost 6 bases and J lost 6; bases outside the gene matches: 11. Germline CDR1 is MDHEN and CDR2 is SYDVKM. This CDR3 has 15 amino acids. The CDR3 DNA reads as TGTGCCAGCAGCCAGAACAGGGGGCGGGTGGCTGAAGCTTTCTTT. As protein: CASSQNRGRVAEAFF.

The V gene is TRBV6-6, the J gene TRBJ2-7, with 7 bases identical to TRBD1. The J segment lost 2 bases and the V segment lost 6 bases, leaving 19 bases of the junction unmatched. Germline lookup yields CDR1 MNHNY and CDR2 SVGAGI (reference sequence). The CDR3 is 18 amino acids. The CDR3 loop reads CASRRNTRGGQDPYEQYF. DNA for the CDR3: TGTGCCAGCAGGCGAAACACGAGGGGCGGACAGGACCCCTACGAGCAGTACTTC.

The chain has TRBV7-5 and TRBJ2-1; the DNA was not compared with TRBD1, the D call given in the table. TRBV7-5 represents a pseudogene. CDR3 size: 15 residues. Written as DNA, the CDR3 is TGTGCCAGAAGCAACAGACAGTGCTCCTACAATGAGCAGTTCTTC. It translates to CARSNRQCSYNEQFF.

A few counts support this clone. The chain recombines TRBV19 with TRBJ2-7; a weak D match, TRBD2 (6 bases). The CDR3 extends over 14 amino acids. Trimming removed 1 base from V and 4 bases from J, with 11 bases in between. Germline lookup yields CDR1 LNHDA and CDR2 SQIVND (reference sequence). The CDR3 loop reads CASSIAGAQYEQYF. CDR3 DNA sequence: TGTGCCAGTAGTATAGCGGGAGCTCAATACGAGCAGTACTTC.

The V gene is TRBV11-2, the J gene TRBJ1-1; 9 nucleotides match TRBD1. J lost 0 bases, V lost 5 bases, and 16 bases had no gene match. This CDR3 region has 19 residues. Germline V gene sequence: CDR1 SGHAT, CDR2 FQNNGV. CDR3 nucleotides: TGTGCCAGCAGCCGAGGGACAGGGTTTTTGAGGACGATGAACACTGAAGCTTTCTTT. Translation: CASSRGTGFLRTMNTEAFF.

The DNA of the CDR3 is TGTGCCAGCAGCTTAGCGGGGACAGGGTATAATTCACCCCTCCACTTT. Translation gives CASSLAGTGYNSPLHF. The chain uses TRBV7-9 and TRBJ1-6, with TRBD1 identical over 9 bases. The germline gives CDR1 SEHNR, CDR2 FQNEAQ (reference sequence). J lost 4 bases, V lost 0 bases, and 1 base had no gene match. This CDR3 is 16 amino acids long.

The genes are TRBV2 and TRBJ1-2; 10 bases are a match to TRBD1. The J segment lost 4 bases and the V segment lost 5 bases, leaving 4 bases of the junction unmatched. Germline CDR1 SNHLY, CDR2 FYNNEI. This CDR3 is built from 14 residues. In nucleotides, the CDR3 is TGTGCCAGCAGTCGGGACAGGGGAAGCTATGGCTACACCTTC. Protein sequence: CASSRDRGSYGYTF. The full variable domain, in which reference TRBV2 and TRBJ1-2 provide the parts outside the CDR3, is EPEVTQTPSHQVTQMGQEVILRCVPISNHLYFYWYRQILGQKVEFLVSFYNNEISEKSEIFDDQFSVERPDGSNFTLKIRSTKLEDSAMYFCASSRDRGSYGYTFGSGTRLTVV.

The chain links TRBV19 to TRBJ2-5; D is perhaps TRBD1 (6 bases). This CDR3 region has 14 residues. CDR1 LNHDA and CDR2 SQIVND come from the germline V gene (reference sequence). V was trimmed by 3 bases and J by 5 bases, leaving 13 bases between them. The CDR3 sequence: CASSMGAVWETQYF. CDR3 bases: TGTGCCAGTAGTATGGGGGCTGTCTGGGAGACCCAGTACTTC.

The V call is TRBV5-1, the J call TRBJ2-5; TRBD1 aligns across 7 bases. This CDR3 comprises 16 residues. V lost 4 bases and J lost 1; bases outside the gene matches: 10. The germline V gene has CDR1 SGHRS and CDR2 YFSETQ. CDR3 sequence: CASSRVGTAGQETQYF. The CDR3 region has the DNA TGCGCCAGCAGCCGAGTTGGGACAGCAGGCCAAGAGACCCAGTACTTC.

V is TRBV3-1 (or the pseudogene TRBV3-2) and J is TRBJ2-7; 10 bases line up with TRBD2. The CDR3 covers 14 residues. The junction had 5 bases not matched to a gene; V was cut back by 7 bases and J by 2 bases. Germline assignment: CDR1 LGHDT and CDR2 YNNKEL (reference sequence). CDR3 in DNA: TGTGCCAGCAAGAGGACTAGCGGAGCCTACGAGCAGTACTTC. It is translated as CASKRTSGAYEQYF.

This chain connects TRBV4-1 to TRBJ2-5; tentatively, D is TRBD1 (5 bases). V lost 0 bases and J 3 bases, leaving 8 bases between the germline ends. Germline V lookup: CDR1 MGHRA, CDR2 YSYEKL. The CDR3 has 14 residues. Written as DNA, the CDR3 is TGCGCCAGCAGCCAAGAACCAGGGAAAGAGACCCAGTACTTC. The encoded protein is CASSQEPGKETQYF.

This sequence joins TRBV6-6 and TRBJ1-3; 8 positions match TRBD1. Looked up from germline, CDR1 is MNHNY and CDR2 is SVGAGI (reference sequence). The CDR3 contains 13 residues. CDR3 amino acids: CAGSGGTGNTIYF. CDR3 DNA: TGTGCGGGGTCAGGGGGCACTGGAAACACCATATATTTT.

The V and J genes are TRBV4-2 and TRBJ2-7; TRBD2 matches 9 bases. CDR1 and CDR2 from the germline V gene are LGHNA and YNFKEQ. V shed 0 bases, J shed 6 bases, and the junction held 9 bases outside the gene matches. The CDR3 contains 16 residues. CDR3 sequence (DNA): TGTGCCAGCAGCCAAGAGTTCGCTAGCGGGGTTCTCGAGCAGTACTTC. It codes for CASSQEFASGVLEQYF.

The V and J genes are TRBV29-1 and TRBJ2-6; D possibly corresponds to TRBD2 (6 bases). The germline V and J ends were trimmed by 4 bases and 0 bases, with 7 bases remaining between them. Germline loops: CDR1 SQVTM, CDR2 ANQGSEA. This CDR3 spans 14 amino acids. CDR3 nucleotide sequence: TGCAGCGTTGTGGGGGGCTCTGGGGCCAACGTCCTGACTTTC. It yields the protein CSVVGGSGANVLTF.

The chain couples TRBV5-1 to TRBJ1-1, with a possible D match to TRBD1 (5 bases). Germline values: CDR1 SGHRS, CDR2 YFSETQ. Trimming pared 4 bases from V and 9 bases from J, leaving 16 bases between. CDR3 size: 13 residues. CDR3 DNA: TGCGCCAGCAGCGAAGGCGGGGACGGTAAAGCTTTCTTT. It yields the protein CASSEGGDGKAFF. Looking up the rest from reference TRBV5-1 and TRBJ1-1 gives the full variable domain: KAGVTQTPRYLIKTRGQQVTLSCSPISGHRSVSWYQQTPGQGLQFLFEYFSETQRNKGNFPGRFSGRQFSNSRSEMNVSTLELGDSALYLCASSEGGDGKAFFGQGTRLTVV.

The chain joins TRBV4-3 to TRBJ2-1; 13 bases are a match to TRBD2. Germline V gives CDR1 LGHNA, CDR2 YSLEER. CDR3 length equals 17 residues. V shed 4 bases and J 9 bases; nucleotides not matched to a gene: 12. DNA of the CDR3: TGCGCCAGCAGCCCGCGAACAACTAGCGGGAGGGCTAGTGAGCAGTTCTTC. As protein: CASSPRTTSGRASEQFF.

The chain combines TRBV15 with TRBJ2-7; 7 nucleotides agree with TRBD2. From germline, CDR1 is LNHNV and CDR2 YYDKDF (reference sequence). The CDR3 is made up of 15 amino acids. V lost 1 base and J lost 2; bases outside the gene matches: 5. CDR3 region: CATSRAASGPYEQYF. The CDR3 DNA follows: TGTGCCACCAGCAGAGCGGCTAGCGGACCCTACGAGCAGTACTTC.

The V gene is TRBV7-6, the J gene TRBJ1-2, with 12 bases that match TRBD1. Germline CDR1 SGHVS, CDR2 FNYEAQ. Trimming removed 5 bases from V and 4 bases from J; junction bases left unmatched: 11. This CDR3 is 17 amino acids long. CDR3: CASSKTPGTGGLYGYTF. Written as DNA, the CDR3 is TGTGCCAGCAGCAAAACCCCCGGGACAGGGGGCCTCTATGGCTACACCTTC.

The DNA of the CDR3 is TGTGCCAGCAGTAGCAGGGGGCCGAACAATGAGCAGTTCTTC. This translates into CASSSRGPNNEQFF. The chain employs TRBV27 and TRBJ2-1; 8 positions match TRBD1. CDR3 length: 14 residues. J gave up 5 bases and V 5 bases, and 5 bases lay outside the gene matches. The V gene's germline CDR1 is MNHEY and CDR2 SMNVEV (reference sequence).